These T cell receptor beta chains were read from a single sample in a study of prognosis after radiotherapy for stage I lung cancer. TCRdb re-called the multiplex PCR reads with MiXCR, one entry per CDR3 protein. The sample records some 11,000 distinct CDR3 sequences, roughly half being singletons. The sample consisted of PBMCs, taken before or after stereotactic body radiation therapy (not recorded which). The receptors stem from a donor at least 50 years old with non-small cell lung cancer. Each CDR3 is given with its conserved first and last residue. The size entry is marked missing in some rows and otherwise reads once, few, many or a size class.

v_gene,abundance,j_gene,CDR3aa
TRBV27,medium-sized,TRBJ1-2,CASSRGDRGYGYTF
TRBV12-3/TRBV12-4,few,TRBJ1-3,CASSLKLGRNTIYF
TRBV3-1,medium-sized,TRBJ2-3,CASSQGGQGTDTQYF
TRBV19,medium-sized,TRBJ2-2,CASSNQAWGGELFF
TRBV11-2,.,TRBJ2-3,CASSSHGGLTDTQYF
TRBV20-1,.,TRBJ1-6,CSADIRDRRLSSYNSPLHF
TRBV7-2,once,TRBJ1-5,CASSLIVGGGYQPQHF
TRBV6-2/TRBV6-3,few,TRBJ1-2,CASSTVRGRVPTGYGYTF
TRBV6-2/TRBV6-3,medium-sized,TRBJ2-7,CASMEPGQPSEQYF
TRBV18,medium-sized,TRBJ1-5,CASSPNLGPNQPQHF
TRBV10-3,medium-sized,TRBJ2-7,CAISDSPKSYEQYF
TRBV27,medium-sized,TRBJ2-7,CASSLARASSHEQYF
TRBV28,medium-sized,TRBJ1-2,CASSFGDRGGYTF
TRBV12-3/TRBV12-4,.,TRBJ2-1,CASTQRAEVNEQFF
TRBV5-6,many,TRBJ2-2,CASRAGTANTGELFF
TRBV2,medium-sized,TRBJ2-2,CASRPGTGNTGELFF
TRBV20-1,medium-sized,TRBJ1-2,CSARDRVGGNYGYTF
TRBV11-3,medium-sized,TRBJ2-1,CASSQEAGGPLNEQFF
TRBV6-9,once,TRBJ2-7,CASSYAWTGPAYDQYF
TRBV20-1,.,TRBJ1-5,CSARDRTRGVEQPQHF
TRBV20-1,.,TRBJ1-2,CSASDRGRGYTF
TRBV9,many,TRBJ2-5,CASSTYGALQETQYF
TRBV11-2,.,TRBJ2-7,CASIGKGTYEQYF
TRBV20-1,.,TRBJ1-5,CSAKSNTDRVGSNQPQHF
TRBV27,medium-sized,TRBJ2-1,CASSPRASGPDYNEQFF
TRBV11-2,.,TRBJ2-1,CASSLDPAGVEQFF
TRBV6-1,.,TRBJ2-2,CASLPVEGVSNTGEMFF
TRBV18,many,TRBJ2-4,CASSPPSVNANIQYF
TRBV19,medium-sized,TRBJ1-2,CASTQRLRYGYTF
TRBV6-1,.,TRBJ2-7,CASNDSPYEQYF
TRBV28,medium-sized,TRBJ2-3,CASAFTSGTDTQYF
TRBV5-4,many,TRBJ1-4,CASSPGSPGATNEKLFF
TRBV6-1,few,TRBJ2-7,CASSDRAGEDSCEQYF
TRBV5-1,.,TRBJ2-3,CASSLNGREDTQYF
TRBV20-1,.,TRBJ2-1,CSARDIGQPYNEQFF
TRBV7-8,medium-sized,TRBJ2-3,CASSFAGEDTQYF
TRBV20-1,medium-sized,TRBJ2-7,CSARDRRGGDYEQYF
TRBV2,.,TRBJ2-7,CSSSHGGQGSFEQYF
TRBV6-5,.,TRBJ2-7,CAIRGTSGSLTYEQYF
TRBV29-1,many,TRBJ2-5,CSVEQETQYF
TRBV29-1,many,TRBJ2-1,CSFALGGGSGSYNEQFF
TRBV7-3,.,TRBJ2-2,CASSLGGGNTVELFF
TRBV6-1,.,TRBJ2-1,CASKVGSGKSYNEKFF
TRBV15,medium-sized,TRBJ2-1,CAADRGENNEQFF
TRBV11-3,.,TRBJ2-7,CASSLLGYEQYF
TRBV24-1,.,TRBJ2-5,CATSLPGRETQYF
TRBV11-2,.,TRBJ1-2,CASSLVGEKDGYTF
TRBV11-3,.,TRBJ2-3,CASSPSRGLTDTQYF
TRBV9,.,TRBJ2-1,CASSVAPGTSANEQFF
TRBV29-1,.,TRBJ2-7,CSVETGDEQYF
TRBV20-1,.,TRBJ2-6,CSARSRATGANVLTF
TRBV18,many,TRBJ2-2,CASSQGATNTGELFF
TRBV6-2/TRBV6-3,medium-sized,TRBJ2-7,CASRTIGFTRAYEQYF
TRBV7-6,many,TRBJ2-7,CASSTFAPGTVVYEQYF